The rows below give T cell receptor beta chains drawn from one sample of a study of blood T cell repertoires in COVID-19. The protocol was immunoSEQ multiplex PCR, while the TCRdb copy is restricted to in-frame clones and leaves out a portion. Of some 150,000 clones listed, just under 85% are singletons. Sequencing was performed on peripheral blood. The receptor set was obtained from a man aged 40-49 years who had recovered from COVID-19. CDR3s include the opening cysteine and the closing phenylalanine or tryptophan. D genes are given only for firm matches. Size values are once, few and many counts, or a class for expanded clones, and some rows have none.

cdr3_aa cdr3_nt d_call v_call clone_size j_call
CASSDRDRSYEQYF TGTGCCAGCAGTGACAGGGACAGGTCCTACGAGCAGTACTTC TRBD1 TRBV25-1 . TRBJ2-7
CASSPPGDEKLFF TGTGCCAGCTCACCACCGGGAGATGAAAAACTGTTTTTT . TRBV18 . TRBJ1-4
CASSRPPRGTYNEQFF TGTGCCAGCAGCCGACCCCCCCGCGGGACCTACAATGAGCAGTTCTTC . TRBV5-4 . TRBJ2-1
CAISVGQGSTGELFF TGTGCCATCAGTGTGGGGCAGGGAAGTACCGGGGAGCTGTTTTTT . TRBV10-3 few TRBJ2-2
CASSQREMGEQYF TGTGCCAGCAGCCAACGGGAGATGGGGGAGCAGTACTTC . TRBV3-1/TRBV3-2 . TRBJ2-7
CASSRNRGQGDTQYF TGTGCCAGCAGCCGTAACAGGGGCCAGGGGGATACGCAGTATTTT TRBD1 TRBV4-2 . TRBJ2-3
CASSLSWTAEAFF TGTGCCAGCAGCCTTTCCTGGACAGCTGAAGCTTTCTTT . TRBV5-4 . TRBJ1-1
CASSPIPQGQGSNYGYTF TGTGCCAGCAGTCCGATCCCCCAGGGACAGGGAAGTAACTATGGCTACACCTTC TRBD1 TRBV28 . TRBJ1-2
CASRTGGANTGELFF TGTGCCAGCAGAACAGGGGGCGCAAACACCGGGGAGCTGTTTTTT TRBD1 TRBV2 . TRBJ2-2
CASSFSGTGQETQYF TGCGCCAGCAGCTTCTCCGGGACAGGGCAAGAGACCCAGTACTTC TRBD1 TRBV5-1 few TRBJ2-5
CASSLNRGTDTQYF TGTGCCAGCAGCCTTAACAGGGGAACAGATACGCAGTATTTT TRBD1 TRBV9 . TRBJ2-3
CASQIIGYTGELFF TGTGCCAGCCAAATTATCGGGTACACCGGGGAGCTGTTTTTT . TRBV5-6 . TRBJ2-2
CASSRTGSPLHF TGTGCCAGCAGTCGGACTGGATCACCCCTCCACTTT . TRBV6-5 . TRBJ1-6
CASSQGLEDRGETQYF TGCGCCAGCAGCCAAGGGCTAGAGGACAGGGGAGAGACCCAGTACTTC TRBD1 TRBV4-1 . TRBJ2-5
CASSVRGDGSEQYF TGCGCCAGCAGCGTCCGGGGGGACGGGAGCGAGCAGTACTTC TRBD2 TRBV4-3 . TRBJ2-7
CATSDDSDRGVTDTQYF TGTGCCACCAGTGATGACTCGGACAGGGGCGTCACAGATACGCAGTATTTT TRBD1 TRBV24-1 . TRBJ2-3
CAILSAGGTDTQYF TGTGCCATTCTCTCCGCGGGGGGCACAGATACGCAGTATTTT TRBD2 TRBV10-3 . TRBJ2-3
CASSVTGTDTQYF TGTGCCAGCTCAGTGACAGGCACAGATACGCAGTATTTT . TRBV18 once TRBJ2-3
CAERDRAFNEQFF TGTGCCGAACGGGACAGGGCCTTCAATGAGCAGTTCTTC TRBD1 TRBV5-8 . TRBJ2-1
CASSSLGTVDEQYF TGTGCCAGCAGCTCCCTTGGGACAGTAGACGAGCAGTACTTC TRBD1 TRBV5-6 . TRBJ2-7
CASSSLAGGTEQYF TGTGCCAGCAGCTCACTAGCGGGAGGGACAGAGCAGTACTTC TRBD2 TRBV7-2 . TRBJ2-7
CASSLQGGSGNTIYF TGTGCCAGCAGCCTACAGGGGGGGTCTGGAAACACCATATATTTT TRBD1 TRBV5-4 . TRBJ1-3
CASSLTGIGEKLFF TGCGCCAGCAGCCTCACAGGGATTGGCGAAAAACTGTTTTTT . TRBV4-1 . TRBJ1-4
CASSRTGFHEQYF TGTGCCAGTAGTAGGACAGGGTTCCACGAGCAGTACTTC TRBD1 TRBV19 few TRBJ2-7
CASSLDRVNEQYF TGTGCCAGCAGTTTAGACAGGGTCAACGAGCAGTACTTC TRBD1 TRBV27 . TRBJ2-7
CASSNRQGSEQYF TGTGCCAGCAGCAACCGACAGGGTAGCGAGCAGTACTTC TRBD1 TRBV3-1/TRBV3-2 . TRBJ2-7
CASSVLSSGSNEQYF TGTGCCAGCAGCGTATTGTCTAGCGGGAGTAACGAGCAGTACTTC TRBD2 TRBV9 . TRBJ2-7
CASSQDRARETQYF TGCGCCAGCAGCCAAGACCGAGCACGAGAGACCCAGTACTTC . TRBV4-1 once TRBJ2-5
CASSDVSPGGNMGEQFF TGCGCCAGCAGCGACGTTTCCCCGGGGGGCAATATGGGTGAGCAGTTCTTC . TRBV5-1 . TRBJ2-1
CASSSGTNNEKLFF TGTGCCAGCAGCTCCGGGACAAATAATGAAAAACTGTTTTTT . TRBV11-3 . TRBJ1-4
CASSITTARPNSGANVLTF TGTGCCAGTAGTATCACCACAGCCCGACCTAACTCTGGGGCCAACGTCCTGACTTTC . TRBV19 . TRBJ2-6
CASRGVGGAEAFF TGTGCCAGCCGGGGGGTGGGAGGGGCTGAAGCTTTCTTT . TRBV2 . TRBJ1-1
CAIRGRVDNEQFF TGTGCCATCCGGGGTCGGGTCGACAATGAGCAGTTCTTC . TRBV6-5 once TRBJ2-1
CASSGQVRAGSGNTIYF TGTGCCAGCAGCGGACAGGTCAGGGCCGGCTCTGGAAACACCATATATTTT TRBD1 TRBV6-2/TRBV6-3 . TRBJ1-3
CASSLGQGIGLNTEAFF TGTGCCAGCAGCTTGGGGCAGGGGATAGGTTTGAACACTGAAGCTTTCTTT . TRBV5-4 . TRBJ1-1
CASSHTNQPQHF TGTGCCAGCAGCCACACCAATCAGCCCCAGCATTTT . TRBV11-2 . TRBJ1-5
CASSYLQVNQPQHF TGTGCCAGCAGTTACCTCCAGGTCAATCAGCCCCAGCATTTT . TRBV6-2/TRBV6-3 . TRBJ1-5
CASSLSRDPNEQYF TGTGCCAGCAGCTTATCGCGGGACCCGAACGAGCAGTACTTC . TRBV7-8 . TRBJ2-7
CASRGTGSTDTQYF TGTGCCAGTCGGGGGACAGGGAGCACAGATACGCAGTATTTT TRBD1 TRBV2 . TRBJ2-3
CASSTRGDNEQFF TGTGCCAGCAGTACCAGGGGGGATAATGAGCAGTTCTTC . TRBV6-5 . TRBJ2-1
CATSRDPGSHGYTF TGTGCCACCAGCAGAGACCCTGGTAGTCATGGCTACACCTTC . TRBV15 . TRBJ1-2
CASTDRANTEAFF TGTGCCAGCACAGACAGGGCGAACACTGAAGCTTTCTTT TRBD1 TRBV19 . TRBJ1-1